This TCR beta chain came from a study of T cell changes during pregnancy in multiple sclerosis. Trimming stripped 0 bases from V and 2 bases from J, with 14 bases between. Germline loops: CDR1 SGHKS, CDR2 YYEKEE (reference sequence). The CDR3 covers 16 residues. Sequencing used immunoSEQ multiplex PCR; TCRdb keeps in-frame clones, though not all of them. The table lists approximately 80,000 clones, about 93% of them singletons. The starting material was peripheral blood, obtained in the second trimester of pregnancy. The rearrangement uses TRBV5-5 and TRBJ2-5, with D maybe TRBD1 (5 bases). The sequence was obtained from a female donor in good health, enrolled as a control in a pregnancy study. DNA of the CDR3: TGTGCCAGCAGCTTGGCCGTGCAGGGCCTACAAGAGACCCAGTACTTC. Amino acid sequence: CASSLAVQGLQETQYF.